The subject of this entry is one TCR beta chain. Germline trimming cut 2 bases from V and 2 bases from J; bases unmatched to any gene: 3. Germline V gives CDR1 MGHRA, CDR2 YSYEKL. The CDR3 contains 14 residues. The sample belongs to a study of blood T cell repertoires in COVID-19. Here immunoSEQ multiplex PCR was the method, and the copy in TCRdb shows in-frame clones only, minus some. The data hold about 400,000 clones, with around nine tenths observed a single time. Everyone who took part was roughly 18 to 89 years old, and they came from some 23 US areas. Assignments of participants to cohorts depended upon their own reported clinical history.

The sequencing input was PBMCs or T cells enriched from blood (not recorded which). The chain uses TRBV4-1 and TRBJ2-7, with 7 positions matching TRBD1. The origin of this receptor is a woman aged 18-30 years with acute COVID-19. The CDR3 spells CASSQIGTAYEQYF. CDR3 bases: TGCGCCAGCAGCCAAATCGGGACAGCCTACGAGCAGTACTTC.